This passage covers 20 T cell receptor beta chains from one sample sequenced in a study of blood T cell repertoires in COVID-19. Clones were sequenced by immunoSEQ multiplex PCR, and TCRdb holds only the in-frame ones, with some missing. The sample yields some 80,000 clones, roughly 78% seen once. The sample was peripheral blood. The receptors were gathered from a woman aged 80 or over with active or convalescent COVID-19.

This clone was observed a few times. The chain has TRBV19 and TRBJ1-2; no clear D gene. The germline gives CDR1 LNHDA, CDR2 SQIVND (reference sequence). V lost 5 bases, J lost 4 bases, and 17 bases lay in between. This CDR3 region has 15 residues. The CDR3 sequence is CASSDTNSGPYGYTF. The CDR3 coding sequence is TGTGCCAGTAGTGATACAAACAGCGGCCCCTATGGCTACACCTTC.

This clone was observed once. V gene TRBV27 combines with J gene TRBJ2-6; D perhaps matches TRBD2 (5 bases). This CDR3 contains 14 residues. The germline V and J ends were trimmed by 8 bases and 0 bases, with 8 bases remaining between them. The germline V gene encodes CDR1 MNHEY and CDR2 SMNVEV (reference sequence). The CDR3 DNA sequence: TGTGCCAGCCGGGGTATCTCTGGGGCCAACGTCCTGACTTTC. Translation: CASRGISGANVLTF.

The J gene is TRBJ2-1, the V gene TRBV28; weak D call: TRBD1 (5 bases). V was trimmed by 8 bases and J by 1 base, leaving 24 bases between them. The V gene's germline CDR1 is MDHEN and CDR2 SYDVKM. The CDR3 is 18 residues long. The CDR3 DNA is TGTGCCAGCCCCCCAGGGAAGAGACAGATAAAATCCTACAATGAGCAGTTCTTC. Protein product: CASPPGKRQIKSYNEQFF.

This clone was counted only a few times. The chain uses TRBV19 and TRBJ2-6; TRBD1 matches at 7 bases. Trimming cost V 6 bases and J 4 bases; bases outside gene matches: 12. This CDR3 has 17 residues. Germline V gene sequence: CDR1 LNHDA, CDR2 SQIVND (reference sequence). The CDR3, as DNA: TGTGCCAGTAGATCGACAGGGCCCTCAAAGGGGGCCAACGTCCTGACTTTC. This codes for CASRSTGPSKGANVLTF.

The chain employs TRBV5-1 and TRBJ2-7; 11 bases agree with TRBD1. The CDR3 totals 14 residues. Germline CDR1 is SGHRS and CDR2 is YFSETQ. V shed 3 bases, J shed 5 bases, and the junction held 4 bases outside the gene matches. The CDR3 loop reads CASSSRTGGDEQYF. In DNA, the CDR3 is TGCGCCAGCAGCTCCCGGACAGGGGGCGACGAGCAGTACTTC.

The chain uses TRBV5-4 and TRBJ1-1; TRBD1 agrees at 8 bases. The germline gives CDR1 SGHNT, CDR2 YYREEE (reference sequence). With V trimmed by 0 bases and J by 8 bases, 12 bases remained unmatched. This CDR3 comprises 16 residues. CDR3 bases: TGTGCCAGCAGCTTGGGGCAGGGGGCTTACTCCCCCGAAGCTTTCTTT. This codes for CASSLGQGAYSPEAFF.

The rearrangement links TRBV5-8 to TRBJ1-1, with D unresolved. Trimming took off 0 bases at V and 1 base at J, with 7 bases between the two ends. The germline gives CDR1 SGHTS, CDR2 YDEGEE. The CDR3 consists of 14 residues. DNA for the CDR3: TGTGCCAGCAGCTTGGACTATACGAACACTGAAGCTTTCTTT. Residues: CASSLDYTNTEAFF. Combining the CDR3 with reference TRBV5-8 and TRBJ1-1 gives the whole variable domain EAGVTQSPTHLIKTRGQQATLRCSPISGHTSVYWYQQALGLGLQFLLWYDEGEERNRGNFPPRFSGRQFPNYSSELNVNALELEDSALYLCASSLDYTNTEAFFGQGTRLTVV.

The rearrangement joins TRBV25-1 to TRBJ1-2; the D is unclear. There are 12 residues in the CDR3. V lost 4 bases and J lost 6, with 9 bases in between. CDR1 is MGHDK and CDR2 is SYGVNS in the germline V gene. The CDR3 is CASSASANGYTF. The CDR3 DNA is TGTGCCAGCAGTGCCAGCGCGAATGGCTACACCTTC.

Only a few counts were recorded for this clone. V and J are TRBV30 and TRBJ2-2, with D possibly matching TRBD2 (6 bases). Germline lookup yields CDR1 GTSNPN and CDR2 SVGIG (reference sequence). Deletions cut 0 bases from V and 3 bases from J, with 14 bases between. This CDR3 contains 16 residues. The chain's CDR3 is CAWSVHPGSYTGELFF. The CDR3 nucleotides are TGTGCCTGGAGTGTCCATCCCGGGAGCTACACCGGGGAGCTGTTTTTT.

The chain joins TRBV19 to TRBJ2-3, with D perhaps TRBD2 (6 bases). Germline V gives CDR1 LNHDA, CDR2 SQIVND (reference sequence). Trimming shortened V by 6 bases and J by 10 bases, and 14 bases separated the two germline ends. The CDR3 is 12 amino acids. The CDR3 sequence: CASSPGLRAQYF. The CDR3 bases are TGTGCCAGTAGCCCGGGACTCCGAGCGCAGTATTTT.

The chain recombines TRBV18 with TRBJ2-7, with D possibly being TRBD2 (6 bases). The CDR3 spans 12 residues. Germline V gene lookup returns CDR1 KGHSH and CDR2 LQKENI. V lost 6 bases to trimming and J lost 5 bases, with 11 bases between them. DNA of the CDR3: TGTGCCAGCTCCCGGACTACGGACGAGCAGTACTTC. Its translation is CASSRTTDEQYF.

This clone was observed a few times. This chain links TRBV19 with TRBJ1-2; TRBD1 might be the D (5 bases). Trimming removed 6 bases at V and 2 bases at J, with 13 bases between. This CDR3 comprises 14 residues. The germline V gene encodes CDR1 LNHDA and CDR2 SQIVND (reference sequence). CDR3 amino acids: CASRERRQNYGYTF. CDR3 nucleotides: TGTGCCAGTAGGGAGAGAAGACAGAACTATGGCTACACCTTC.

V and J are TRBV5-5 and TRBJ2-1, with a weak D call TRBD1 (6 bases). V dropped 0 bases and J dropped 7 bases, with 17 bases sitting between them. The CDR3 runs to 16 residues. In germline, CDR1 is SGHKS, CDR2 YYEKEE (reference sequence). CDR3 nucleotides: TGTGCCAGCAGCTTGGCGGCGAGACAGGAAAAGAATGAGCAGTTCTTC. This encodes CASSLAARQEKNEQFF.

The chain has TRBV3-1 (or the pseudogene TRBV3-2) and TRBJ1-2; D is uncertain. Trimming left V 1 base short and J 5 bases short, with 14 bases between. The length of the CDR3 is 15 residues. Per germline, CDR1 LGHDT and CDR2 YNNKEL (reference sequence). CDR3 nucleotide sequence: TGTGCCAGCAGCCAAGGGACTCCTGGCGGGTATGGCTACACCTTC. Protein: CASSQGTPGGYGYTF.

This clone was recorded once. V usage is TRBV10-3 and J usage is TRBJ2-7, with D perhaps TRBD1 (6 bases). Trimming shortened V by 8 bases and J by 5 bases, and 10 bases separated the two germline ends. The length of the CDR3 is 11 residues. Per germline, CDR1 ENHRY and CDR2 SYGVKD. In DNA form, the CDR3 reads TGTGCCATCCGATACAGGGACGAGCAGTACTTC. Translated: CAIRYRDEQYF.

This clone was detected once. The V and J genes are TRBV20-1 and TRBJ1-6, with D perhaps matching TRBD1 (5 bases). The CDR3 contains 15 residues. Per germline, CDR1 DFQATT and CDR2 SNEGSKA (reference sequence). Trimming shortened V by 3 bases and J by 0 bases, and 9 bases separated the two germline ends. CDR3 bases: TGCAGTGCTAGTTTGGGGGGCTCCTATAATTCACCCCTCCACTTT. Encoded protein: CSASLGGSYNSPLHF.

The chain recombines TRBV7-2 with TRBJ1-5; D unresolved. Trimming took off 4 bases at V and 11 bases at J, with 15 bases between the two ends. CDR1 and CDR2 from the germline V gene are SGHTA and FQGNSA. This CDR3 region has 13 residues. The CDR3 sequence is CASSSGVGVAQHF. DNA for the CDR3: TGTGCCAGCAGCTCCGGAGTGGGTGTCGCCCAGCATTTT. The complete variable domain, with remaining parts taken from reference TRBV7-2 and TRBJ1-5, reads GAGVSQSPSNKVTEKGKDVELRCDPISGHTALYWYRQSLGQGLEFLIYFQGNSAPDKSGLPSDRFSAERTGGSVSTLTIQRTQQEDSAVYLCASSSGVGVAQHFGDGTRLSIL.

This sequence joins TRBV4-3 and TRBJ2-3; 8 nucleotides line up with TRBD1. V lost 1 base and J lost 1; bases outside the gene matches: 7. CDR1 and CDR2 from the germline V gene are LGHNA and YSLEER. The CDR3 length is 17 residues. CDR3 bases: TGCGCCAGCAGCCAAGTGGGGACAGGAAGGCGCACAGATACGCAGTATTTT. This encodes CASSQVGTGRRTDTQYF.

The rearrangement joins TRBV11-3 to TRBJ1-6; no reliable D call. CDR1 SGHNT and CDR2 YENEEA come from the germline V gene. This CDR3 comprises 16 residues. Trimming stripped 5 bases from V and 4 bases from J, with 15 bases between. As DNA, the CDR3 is TGTGCCAGCAGCCCCTCGTGGGAGCTATATAATTCACCCCTCCACTTT. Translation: CASSPSWELYNSPLHF. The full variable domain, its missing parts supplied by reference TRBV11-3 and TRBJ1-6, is EAGVVQSPRYKIIEKKQPVAFWCNPISGHNTLYWYLQNLGQGPELLIRYENEEAVDDSQLPKDRFSAERLKGVDSTLKIQPAELGDSAVYLCASSPSWELYNSPLHFGNGTRLTVT.

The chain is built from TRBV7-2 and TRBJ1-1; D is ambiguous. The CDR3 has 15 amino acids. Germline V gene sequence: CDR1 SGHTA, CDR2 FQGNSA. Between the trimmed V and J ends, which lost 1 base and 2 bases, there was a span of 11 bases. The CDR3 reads CASSLVGGGNTEAFF. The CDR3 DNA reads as TGTGCCAGCAGCTTAGTCGGAGGAGGAAACACTGAAGCTTTCTTT.